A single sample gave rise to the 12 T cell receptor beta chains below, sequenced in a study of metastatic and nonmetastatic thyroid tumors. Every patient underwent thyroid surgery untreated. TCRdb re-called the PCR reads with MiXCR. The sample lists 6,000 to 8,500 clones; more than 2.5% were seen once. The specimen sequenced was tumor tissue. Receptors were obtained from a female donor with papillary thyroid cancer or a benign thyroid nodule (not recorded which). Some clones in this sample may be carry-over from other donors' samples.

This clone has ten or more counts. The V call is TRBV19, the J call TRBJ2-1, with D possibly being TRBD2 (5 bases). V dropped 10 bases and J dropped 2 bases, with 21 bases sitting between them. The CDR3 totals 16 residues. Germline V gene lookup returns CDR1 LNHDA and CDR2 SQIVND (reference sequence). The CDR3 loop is CANSDRTERAYNEQFF. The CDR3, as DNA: TGTGCCAATAGCGATAGGACGGAACGAGCCTACAATGAGCAGTTCTTC.

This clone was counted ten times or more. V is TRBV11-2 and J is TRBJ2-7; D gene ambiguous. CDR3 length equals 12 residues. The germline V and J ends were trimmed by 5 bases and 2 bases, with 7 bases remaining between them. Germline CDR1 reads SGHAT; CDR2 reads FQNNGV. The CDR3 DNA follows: TGTGCCAGCAGCCCATCGGCCTACGAGCAGTACTTC. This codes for CASSPSAYEQYF.

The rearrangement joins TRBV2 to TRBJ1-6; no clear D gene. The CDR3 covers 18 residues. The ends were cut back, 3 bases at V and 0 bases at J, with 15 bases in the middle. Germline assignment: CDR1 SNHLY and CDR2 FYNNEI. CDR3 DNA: TGTGCCAGCAGTGAGAACCGGCCTAAATTCTCCTATAATTCACCCCTCCACTTT. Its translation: CASSENRPKFSYNSPLHF.

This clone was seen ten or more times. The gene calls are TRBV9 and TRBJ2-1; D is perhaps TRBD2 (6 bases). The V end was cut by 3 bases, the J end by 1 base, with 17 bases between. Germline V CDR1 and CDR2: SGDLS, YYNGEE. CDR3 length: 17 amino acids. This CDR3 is CASSAAGGDPSYNEQFF. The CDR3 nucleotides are TGTGCCAGCAGCGCCGCCGGGGGAGACCCATCCTACAATGAGCAGTTCTTC.

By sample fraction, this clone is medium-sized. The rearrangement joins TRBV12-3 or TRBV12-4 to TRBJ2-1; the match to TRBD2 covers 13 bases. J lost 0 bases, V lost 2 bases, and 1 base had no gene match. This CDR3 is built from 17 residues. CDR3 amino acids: CASSLWTSGSSYNEQFF. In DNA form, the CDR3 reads TGTGCCAGCAGTTTATGGACTAGCGGGAGCTCCTACAATGAGCAGTTCTTC.

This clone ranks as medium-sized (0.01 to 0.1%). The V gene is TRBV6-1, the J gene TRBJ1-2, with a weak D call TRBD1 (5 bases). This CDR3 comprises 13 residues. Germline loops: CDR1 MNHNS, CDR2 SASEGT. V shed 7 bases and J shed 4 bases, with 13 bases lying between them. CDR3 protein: CASTSGWGYGYTF. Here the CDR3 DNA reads TGTGCCAGCACCTCAGGGTGGGGCTATGGCTACACCTTC.

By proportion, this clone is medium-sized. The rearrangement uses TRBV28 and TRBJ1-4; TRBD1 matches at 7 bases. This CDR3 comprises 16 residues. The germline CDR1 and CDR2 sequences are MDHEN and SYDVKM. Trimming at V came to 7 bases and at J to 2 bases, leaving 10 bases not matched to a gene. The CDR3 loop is CASTQEGAGTNEKLFF. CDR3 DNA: TGTGCCAGCACCCAGGAGGGGGCAGGGACTAATGAAAAACTGTTTTTT.

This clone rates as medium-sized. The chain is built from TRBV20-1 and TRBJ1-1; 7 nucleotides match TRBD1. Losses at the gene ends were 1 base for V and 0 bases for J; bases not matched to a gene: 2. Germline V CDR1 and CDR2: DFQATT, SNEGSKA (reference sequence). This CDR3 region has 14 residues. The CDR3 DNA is TGCAGTGCTAGAGGGACAGGATTGAACACTGAAGCTTTCTTT. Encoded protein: CSARGTGLNTEAFF.

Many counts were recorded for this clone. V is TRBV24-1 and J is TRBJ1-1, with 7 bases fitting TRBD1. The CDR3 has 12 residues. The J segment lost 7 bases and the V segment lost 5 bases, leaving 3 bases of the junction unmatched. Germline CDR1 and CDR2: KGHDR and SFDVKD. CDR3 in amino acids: CATSGTGDEAFF. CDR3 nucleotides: TGTGCCACCAGTGGGACAGGAGATGAAGCTTTCTTT.

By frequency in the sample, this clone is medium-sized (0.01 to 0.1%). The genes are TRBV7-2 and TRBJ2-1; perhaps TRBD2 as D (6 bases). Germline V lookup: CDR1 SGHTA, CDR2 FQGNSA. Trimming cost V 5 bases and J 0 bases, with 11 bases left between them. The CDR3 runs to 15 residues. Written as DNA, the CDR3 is TGTGCCAGCAGCCGGGACTCAAGCTCCTACAATGAGCAGTTCTTC. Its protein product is CASSRDSSSYNEQFF.

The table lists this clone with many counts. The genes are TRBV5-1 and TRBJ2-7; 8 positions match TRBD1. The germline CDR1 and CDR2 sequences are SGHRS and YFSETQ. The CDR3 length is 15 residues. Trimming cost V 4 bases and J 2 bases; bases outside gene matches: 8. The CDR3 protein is CASSDRTGWAYEQYF. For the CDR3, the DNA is TGCGCCAGCAGCGACCGGACAGGGTGGGCCTACGAGCAGTACTTC. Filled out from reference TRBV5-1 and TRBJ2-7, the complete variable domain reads KAGVTQTPRYLIKTRGQQVTLSCSPISGHRSVSWYQQTPGQGLQFLFEYFSETQRNKGNFPGRFSGRQFSNSRSEMNVSTLELGDSALYLCASSDRTGWAYEQYFGPGTRLTVT.

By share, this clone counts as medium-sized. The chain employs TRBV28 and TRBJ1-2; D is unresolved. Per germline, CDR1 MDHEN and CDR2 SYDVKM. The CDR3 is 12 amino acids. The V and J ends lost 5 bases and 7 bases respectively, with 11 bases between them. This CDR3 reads CASSRFGVGYTF. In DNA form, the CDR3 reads TGTGCCAGCAGTAGATTCGGGGTTGGCTACACCTTC.